These 9 T cell receptor beta chains were sequenced from one sample in a study of cytomegalovirus exposure and HLA in healthy donors. The PCR ran on 60 Vbeta and 13 Jbeta primers. TCRdb keeps only in-frame clones here, not all; method: immunoSEQ multiplex PCR. Of 120,000 or so clones detected, approximately 61% appear once; the ten largest clones hold about 1.6%. Source material: PBMCs. The receptors shown here come from a man aged 25-45 years in good health and CMV-seropositive.

This clone was picked up a small number of times. This chain uses TRBV4-1 with TRBJ2-4, with D perhaps matching TRBD1 (6 bases). V lost 2 bases, J lost 8 bases, and 16 bases lay in between. This CDR3 comprises 15 residues. CDR1 and CDR2 from the germline V gene are MGHRA and YSYEKL. The CDR3 DNA follows: TGCGCCAGCAGCCAACAGGGGATGGTTAGTGACATTCAGTACTTC. Amino acids: CASSQQGMVSDIQYF.

The chain joins TRBV5-1 to TRBJ2-7; 7 bases agree with TRBD1. In germline, CDR1 is SGHRS, CDR2 YFSETQ. The junction had 4 bases not matched to a gene; V was cut back by 1 base and J by 3 bases. The CDR3 extends over 14 amino acids. Here the CDR3 reads CASSLPGQNYEQYF. The CDR3, as DNA: TGCGCCAGCAGCTTGCCGGGACAGAACTACGAGCAGTACTTC.

This clone has just one count. This rearrangement joins TRBV27 to TRBJ2-3; D not resolved. There are 14 residues in the CDR3. Between the trimmed V and J ends, which lost 5 bases and 3 bases, there was a span of 12 bases. Germline V gives CDR1 MNHEY, CDR2 SMNVEV (reference sequence). The CDR3 region has the DNA TGTGCCAGCAGTCCATACAGCTTGACAGATACGCAGTATTTT. It yields the protein CASSPYSLTDTQYF.

The chain is built from TRBV28 and TRBJ2-5, with 7 bases identical to TRBD1. CDR1 is MDHEN, CDR2 SYDVKM, per germline. The CDR3 has 15 amino acids. V trimming: 4 bases; J trimming: 2 bases; junction bases outside the gene matches: 7. Here the CDR3 reads CASSYPRDRQETQYF. The CDR3 DNA sequence: TGTGCCAGCAGTTACCCACGGGACAGACAAGAGACCCAGTACTTC.

This clone came up once. V gene TRBV6-1 combines with J gene TRBJ2-2; 7 bases align to TRBD1. Germline CDR1 is MNHNS and CDR2 is SASEGT. Trimming took 6 bases from V and 2 from J; bases not matched to a gene: 6. CDR3 size: 15 residues. For the CDR3, the DNA is TGTGCCAGCAGATGGGGGACAGTAAACACCGGGGAGCTGTTTTTT. This translates into CASRWGTVNTGELFF.

V usage is TRBV6-1 and J usage is TRBJ1-1, with 7 bases fitting TRBD1. Germline V gene lookup returns CDR1 MNHNS and CDR2 SASEGT. V was clipped by 5 bases and J by 8 bases; unmatched bases: 5. This CDR3 contains 12 residues. The CDR3 sequence is CASSLRQGEAFF. The DNA of the CDR3 is TGTGCCAGCAGTCTCAGACAGGGAGAAGCTTTCTTT.

In this sample, this clone turned up a few times. The chain uses TRBV7-9 and TRBJ2-5, with D maybe TRBD1 (6 bases). Judging by the DNA end, TRBJ2-7 fits better; the J call may be wrong. CDR1 is SEHNR, CDR2 FQNEAQ, per germline (reference sequence). The CDR3 has 15 residues. CDR3: CASSLERTATYEQYF. DNA for the CDR3: TGTGCCAGCAGCTTAGAGAGGACAGCAACCTACGAGCAGTACTTC.

The chain recombines TRBV29-1 with TRBJ2-7; TRBD1 might be the D (5 bases). V shed 4 bases and J shed 3 bases, with 10 bases lying between them. CDR1 is SQVTM, CDR2 ANQGSEA, per germline. CDR3 length: 12 amino acids. The CDR3: CSVVAGIYEQYF. The DNA of the CDR3 is TGCAGCGTTGTGGCAGGGATCTACGAGCAGTACTTC.

This rearrangement joins TRBV12-5 to TRBJ2-7, with 7 bases aligning to TRBD2. After removal of 4 bases from V and 7 bases from J, the junction contained 1 base not matched to a gene. CDR3 length: 11 residues. Germline CDR1 LGHNT, CDR2 FRNRAP. CDR3 protein: CASGSGGEQYF. The DNA for the CDR3 is TGTGCTAGTGGTTCCGGGGGGGAGCAGTACTTC.